The T cell receptor (beta chain) under discussion was sequenced for a study of T cell responses to AZD1222 COVID-19 vaccine. Study as a whole: The study pooled second doses at about 4 or about 12 weeks. Regarding the study as a whole: The reported proportion of spike-specific TCRs targeting unmutated variant regions was nearly half. At 160-218 and 743-854, vaccine-associated CD4 TCRs were dominant, and they spanned spike.

A note on this clone: Its antigen is still unknown.

Clones were sequenced by immunoSEQ multiplex PCR, and TCRdb holds only the in-frame ones, with some missing. The data contain 130,000 to 150,000 clones, about 93% of them singletons. V was cut by 5 bases and J by 0 bases, with 14 bases left in between. Germline lookup yields CDR1 SGHTA and CDR2 FQGNSA. CDR3 length equals 16 residues. This chain links TRBV7-2 with TRBJ1-3; D is possibly TRBD1 (5 bases). The origin of this receptor is an adult in good health. The starting material was peripheral blood, obtained on day 0 of AZD1222 vaccination. This chain's CDR3 is CASSPPGVRSGNTIYF. In nucleotides, the CDR3 is TGTGCCAGCAGCCCGCCGGGGGTTCGCTCTGGAAACACCATATATTTT.